One sample yielded the 12 T cell receptor beta chains listed below, sequenced in a study of OX40 agonist ivuxolimab in advanced cancers. Sequencing used immunoSEQ multiplex PCR; TCRdb keeps in-frame clones, though not all of them. The sample shows about 38,000 clones, around four fifths of them seen only once. This specimen was CD4+ or CD8+ T cells sorted from blood, taken in a trial of the OX40 agonist ivuxolimab. The receptors shown here come from an adult with an advanced solid tumor such as melanoma, head and neck, liver or kidney cancer.

V is TRBV10-1 and J is TRBJ2-5; D is perhaps TRBD1 (5 bases). The tail of the sequence fits TRBJ2-7 better, so the J call may be wrong. CDR1 and CDR2 from the germline V gene are WNHNN and SYGVQD (reference sequence). The CDR3 length is 13 residues. The CDR3 loop is CASSESGHYEQYF. In DNA, the CDR3 is TGCGCCAGCAGTGAGTCTGGACATTACGAGCAGTACTTC.

By sample share, this clone is medium-sized. Other DNA sequences of this sample code for an identical CDR3. This chain connects TRBV10-1 to TRBJ2-3; possible D gene TRBD2, 5 bases. Trimming removed 3 bases at V and 11 bases at J, with 12 bases between. There are 12 residues in the CDR3. Germline V gene data show CDR1 as WNHNN and CDR2 as SYGVQD (reference sequence). The CDR3 sequence: CASSDRRGKQYF. The DNA for the CDR3 is TGCGCCAGCAGTGATAGGCGAGGGAAGCAGTATTTT.

Points on this clone: At one end, the junction sequence differs from germline, possibly due to a read error. The V call is TRBV7-7, the J call TRBJ2-7, with TRBD1 matching 11 bases. Germline V gene lookup returns CDR1 SSHAT and CDR2 FNYEAQ (reference sequence). The CDR3 extends over 15 amino acids. CDR3 nucleotide sequence: TGTGCTAGCAGCTTGGGACAGGGGGAATTCTACGAGCAGTACTTC. Translation gives CASSLGQGEFYEQYF.

J is TRBJ2-7 and V is TRBV6-5; 7 positions agree with TRBD2. J lost 1 base, V lost 6 bases, and 6 bases had no gene match. This CDR3 spans 14 amino acids. The germline gives CDR1 MNHEY, CDR2 SVGAGI. CDR3 sequence reads: CASRRGGPSYEQYF. The CDR3, as DNA: TGTGCCAGCAGGCGGGGAGGGCCTTCCTACGAGCAGTACTTC.

For the CDR3, the DNA is TGCGCCAGCAGCTTGGATGGACTTAATTATGAGCAGTTCTTC. Encoded protein: CASSLDGLNYEQFF. The chain couples TRBV5-1 to TRBJ2-1, with D possibly matching TRBD2 (5 bases). This CDR3 has 14 amino acids. V was trimmed by 0 bases and J by 8 bases, leaving 12 bases between them. Per germline, CDR1 SGHRS and CDR2 YFSETQ.

The gene calls are TRBV7-2 and TRBJ2-2; TRBD2 aligns across 8 bases. Per the germline V gene, CDR1 is SGHTA and CDR2 is FQGNSA. With 1 base clipped from V and 6 bases from J, the junction kept 4 bases outside the gene matches. The CDR3 spans 15 residues. The CDR3 loop is CASSLGLAGAGELFF. CDR3 in DNA: TGTGCCAGCAGCTTAGGGCTAGCGGGCGCCGGGGAGCTGTTTTTT.

The CDR3 sequence: CSVTIPLGQSMNTEAFF. CDR3 nucleotide sequence: TGCAGCGTAACCATCCCTCTGGGACAGTCTATGAACACTGAAGCTTTCTTT. The chain is built from TRBV29-1 and TRBJ1-1; TRBD1 agrees at 7 bases. CDR3 size: 17 residues. Looked up from germline, CDR1 is SQVTM and CDR2 is ANQGSEA. Unmatched junction bases numbered 16, after V lost 6 bases and J lost 0 bases.

In DNA, the CDR3 is TGTGCCAGCAGGGCCGGGACGGCCGACACCGGGGAGCTGTTTTTT. Amino acid sequence: CASRAGTADTGELFF. The chain recombines TRBV6-1 with TRBJ2-2; D could derive from TRBD1 or TRBD2 (5 bases each). Germline V CDR1 and CDR2: MNHNS, SASEGT. This CDR3 comprises 15 residues. V dropped 6 bases and J dropped 3 bases, with 14 bases sitting between them.

This chain uses TRBV7-2 with TRBJ1-1, with D possibly being TRBD1 (5 bases). In germline, CDR1 is SGHTA, CDR2 FQGNSA. Trimming removed 8 bases from V and 6 bases from J, with 16 bases in between. This CDR3 is 13 amino acids long. The DNA of the CDR3 is TGTGCCAGCGGGGCAGGGCAAAGGTCTGAAGCTTTCTTT. Protein product: CASGAGQRSEAFF.

This sequence joins TRBV7-8 and TRBJ2-2, with no clear D. Germline V lookup: CDR1 SGHVS, CDR2 FQNEAQ. V lost 2 bases and J 4 bases, leaving 11 bases between the germline ends. This CDR3 contains 15 residues. DNA of the CDR3: TGTGCCAGCAGCTTACGAATAGGGCCCACCGGGGAGCTGTTTTTT. Protein product: CASSLRIGPTGELFF.

This clone is medium-sized within its sample. V usage is TRBV19 and J usage is TRBJ2-3; 7 bases agree with TRBD2. CDR1 is LNHDA and CDR2 is SQIVND in the germline V gene (reference sequence). V was clipped by 4 bases and J by 5 bases; unmatched bases: 0. The CDR3 has 12 residues. The CDR3 DNA follows: TGTGCCAGTAGTAGGGGGGGAGATACGCAGTATTTT. It encodes CASSRGGDTQYF. The full variable domain, its missing parts supplied by reference TRBV19 and TRBJ2-3, is DGGITQSPKYLFRKEGQNVTLSCEQNLNHDAMYWYRQDPGQGLRLIYYSQIVNDFQKGDIAEGYSVSREKKESFPLTVTSAQKNPTAFYLCASSRGGDTQYFGPGTRLTVL.

The V call is TRBV9, the J call TRBJ2-2; possibly TRBD1 or TRBD2 for D (5 bases each). The germline V gene has CDR1 SGDLS and CDR2 YYNGEE. There are 13 residues in the CDR3. Trimming cost V 5 bases and J 4 bases, with 9 bases left between them. The chain's CDR3 is CASSWGFTGELFF. The CDR3 DNA sequence: TGTGCCAGCAGTTGGGGGTTCACCGGGGAGCTGTTTTTT.